The rows below give T cell receptor beta chains drawn from one sample of a study of T cell clones after liver transplantation. The assay was immunoSEQ multiplex PCR, and TCRdb's table has in-frame clones only and misses some. The data hold tens of thousands of clones, with 80% to 85% observed a single time. This sample comprised CD4+ T cells from blood, obtained approximately 3.5 years after liver transplant. These receptors came from a human patient who received a liver transplant. The graft donor may be the source of some T cells. Each CDR3 is given with its conserved first and last residue. D genes are given only for firm matches. Clone size is stated in some rows and not others, as once, few, many or a class when expanded.

V,length,size,J,D,CDR3,DNA
TRBV18,11,-,TRBJ1-1,-,CASSGRVEAFF,TGTGCCAGCTCAGGACGGGTCGAAGCTTTCTTT
TRBV4-3,14,-,TRBJ2-5,TRBD1,CASSLGTGGLTQYF,TGCGCCAGCAGCCTCGGGACAGGCGGACTGACCCAGTACTTC
TRBV28,21,-,TRBJ2-7,TRBD1,CASRDRGGWPGGFRTSNEQYF,TGTGCCAGCAGAGATCGCGGCGGGTGGCCAGGGGGCTTTCGAACGTCCAACGAGCAGTACTTC
TRBV4-1,16,-,TRBJ1-1,TRBD1,CASSHSRGTWNTEAFF,TGCGCCAGCAGCCATAGCAGGGGGACTTGGAACACTGAAGCTTTCTTT
TRBV18,15,-,TRBJ2-5,TRBD2,CASSPLAGGQETQYF,TGTGCCAGCTCACCATTAGCGGGGGGCCAAGAGACCCAGTACTTC
TRBV28,14,-,TRBJ1-2,-,CASSFGSLGYGYTF,TGTGCCAGCAGTTTCGGGAGTCTTGGCTATGGCTACACCTTC
TRBV18,16,-,TRBJ2-3,TRBD1,CASSPPTGNAADTQYF,TGTGCCAGCTCACCACCGACAGGGAATGCGGCAGATACGCAGTATTTT
TRBV11-2,16,-,TRBJ1-3,TRBD1,CASSLEGQLSGNTIYF,TGTGCCAGCAGCTTAGAGGGACAGCTCTCTGGAAACACCATATATTTT
TRBV15,18,once,TRBJ1-4,-,CATSGKAGRISTNEKLFF,TGTGCCACCAGCGGAAAGGCAGGGCGAATTTCAACTAATGAAAAACTGTTTTTT
TRBV6-5,15,-,TRBJ1-2,-,CASSYSGAGSDGYTF,TGTGCCAGCAGTTACTCCGGGGCAGGGAGCGATGGCTACACCTTC
TRBV14,13,few,TRBJ2-5,TRBD2,CASSPRGGETQYF,TGTGCCAGCAGCCCTCGGGGGGGCGAGACCCAGTACTTC
TRBV5-1,17,-,TRBJ1-4,-,CASSLGDRTVYNEKLFF,TGCGCCAGCAGCTTAGGAGATCGGACAGTATATAATGAAAAACTGTTTTTT
TRBV5-4,15,-,TRBJ2-2,-,CASTVQGFRTGELFF,TGTGCCAGCACCGTACAGGGCTTTCGTACCGGGGAGCTGTTTTTT
TRBV5-4,15,once,TRBJ2-3,TRBD1,CASSPRTGGGDTQYF,TGTGCCAGCAGCCCCCGGACAGGGGGCGGAGATACGCAGTATTTT
TRBV29-1,11,-,TRBJ1-1,-,CSVEAQLEAFF,TGCAGCGTTGAGGCACAACTTGAAGCTTTCTTT